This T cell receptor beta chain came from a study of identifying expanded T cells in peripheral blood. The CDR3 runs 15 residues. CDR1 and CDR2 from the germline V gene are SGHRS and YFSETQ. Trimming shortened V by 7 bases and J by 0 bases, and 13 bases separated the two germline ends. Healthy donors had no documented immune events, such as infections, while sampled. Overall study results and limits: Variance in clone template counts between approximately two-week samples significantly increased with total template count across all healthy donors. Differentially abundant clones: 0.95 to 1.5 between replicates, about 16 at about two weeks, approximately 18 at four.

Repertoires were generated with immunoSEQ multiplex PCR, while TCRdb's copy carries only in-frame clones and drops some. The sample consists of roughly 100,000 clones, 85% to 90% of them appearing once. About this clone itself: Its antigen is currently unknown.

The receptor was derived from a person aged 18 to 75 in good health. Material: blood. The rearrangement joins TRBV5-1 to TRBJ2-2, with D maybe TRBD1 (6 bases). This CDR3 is CASHYTGSNTGELFF. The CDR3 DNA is TGCGCCAGCCACTACACAGGGTCGAACACCGGGGAGCTGTTTTTT.